This T cell receptor (beta chain) was sequenced during a study of blood T cell repertoires in COVID-19. Original data processing: The authors estimated nucleated cell counts from reference gene primer amplification. Profiling relied on immunoSEQ multiplex PCR, and the TCRdb table lists in-frame clones only, not all of them. Clonal size and the V and J genes are those of that table, whereas D and trimming came from the DNA. Of some 150,000 clones detected, 87% appear once; the ten largest clones hold roughly 37%. This TCR was sampled from a middle-aged man who had recovered from COVID-19. Specimen: peripheral blood.

CDR3 sequence: CASSSITPGPGQGKKLAKNIQYF. CDR3 DNA: TGTGCCAGCAGCTCAATCACCCCGGGGCCGGGACAGGGGAAAAAATTAGCCAAAAACATTCAGTACTTC. V is TRBV9 and J is TRBJ2-4, with 10 nucleotides matching TRBD1. Germline V gives CDR1 SGDLS, CDR2 YYNGEE. CDR3 size: 23 residues. The ends lost 4 bases at V and 0 bases at J; junction bases unmatched: 25.